One sample yielded the 24 T cell receptor beta chains listed below, sequenced in a study of shared clonotypes between healthy human individuals. Sequencing was performed with immunoSEQ multiplex PCR; in TCRdb, only in-frame clones are kept and a portion is missing. In the table there are some 2 million clones, about 95% of which are singletons. CD45RO-negative, CCR7-selected cells formed the naive CD8 fraction, which excluded terminally differentiated effector memory CD45RA+ cells. Sequenced sample: naive CD8+ T cells sorted from blood. All receptors derive from a man between 18 and 35 years old in good health.

The chain has TRBV29-1 and TRBJ2-7; TRBD1 matches at 7 bases. V was clipped by 8 bases and J by 0 bases; unmatched bases: 7. The CDR3 consists of 13 residues. Germline V gene sequence: CDR1 SQVTM, CDR2 ANQGSEA. CDR3 DNA: TGCAGCTTCCGGACAGGCTACTCCTACGAGCAGTACTTC. Amino acid sequence: CSFRTGYSYEQYF.

The chain is built from TRBV28 and TRBJ2-4; tentatively, D is TRBD1 or TRBD2 (7 bases each). The V end was cut by 7 bases, the J end by 7 bases, with 23 bases between. CDR1 MDHEN and CDR2 SYDVKM come from the germline V gene. The CDR3 contains 16 residues. The CDR3 sequence is CASTHTGEGIRNIQYF. The DNA of the CDR3 is TGTGCCAGCACCCACACAGGGGAGGGTATACGGAACATTCAGTACTTC.

This clone appeared a few times. The chain recombines TRBV4-1 with TRBJ1-6; D is undetermined. CDR1 is MGHRA, CDR2 YSYEKL, per germline. The V end lost 4 bases, the J end lost 0 bases, and 7 bases lay between the germline ends. The CDR3 runs 15 residues. CDR3 protein: CASSPLSSYNSPLHF. CDR3 DNA sequence: TGCGCCAGCAGCCCACTAAGCTCCTATAATTCACCCCTCCACTTT.

This chain joins TRBV6-6 and TRBJ2-1; D unclear. CDR1 and CDR2 (germline): MNHNY, SVGAGI (reference sequence). Trimming took 7 bases from V and 8 from J, leaving 9 bases between them. There are 11 residues in the CDR3. CDR3 sequence reads: CASTSYHEQFF. Written as DNA, the CDR3 is TGTGCCAGCACCTCGTACCATGAGCAGTTCTTC.

This chain connects TRBV9 to TRBJ2-7; TRBD1 matches 11 bases. This CDR3 is 15 amino acids long. The V gene's germline CDR1 is SGDLS and CDR2 YYNGEE. V gave up 0 bases and J gave up 5 bases; unmatched junction bases: 4. DNA of the CDR3: TGTGCCAGCAGCGTAGCAGGACAGGGGGCTAACGAGCAGTACTTC. As protein: CASSVAGQGANEQYF.

The rearrangement joins TRBV5-1 to TRBJ2-1, with 11 bases identical to TRBD2. The CDR3 consists of 16 residues. V lost 6 bases, J lost 8 bases, and 13 bases stayed unmatched. Germline CDR1 is SGHRS and CDR2 is YFSETQ. This CDR3 reads CASKAEVLAGGDEQFF. DNA for the CDR3: TGCGCCAGCAAAGCCGAGGTCCTAGCGGGGGGTGATGAGCAGTTCTTC.

The CDR3: CASSPLLGTGRNEQFF. In nucleotides, the CDR3 is TGCGCCAGCAGCCCCCTTCTCGGGACTGGACGCAATGAGCAGTTCTTC. The V and J genes are TRBV4-1 and TRBJ2-1; the D gene is possibly TRBD2 (6 bases). Looked up from germline, CDR1 is MGHRA and CDR2 is YSYEKL. With 4 bases removed from V and 6 bases from J, the gap between germline ends came to 19 bases. This CDR3 comprises 16 residues.

This chain uses TRBV27 with TRBJ1-1, with TRBD1 matching over 8 bases. The CDR3 consists of 14 residues. The V segment lost 2 bases and the J segment 7 bases; nucleotides outside the gene matches: 6. Germline lookup yields CDR1 MNHEY and CDR2 SMNVEV (reference sequence). For the CDR3, the DNA is TGTGCCAGCAGTTTACGACAGGGGCATAATGAAGCTTTCTTT. It specifies CASSLRQGHNEAFF.

The chain combines TRBV4-3 with TRBJ2-7; 9 nucleotides line up with TRBD2. V lost 4 bases and J lost 5; bases outside the gene matches: 9. CDR1 and CDR2 (germline): LGHNA, YSLEER. This CDR3 comprises 15 residues. The CDR3 nucleotides read TGCGCCAGCAGCCCCCTGGCGGGAGGGCCCCACGAGCAGTACTTC. Protein: CASSPLAGGPHEQYF.

The V and J genes are TRBV7-2 and TRBJ2-3, with 12 bases fitting TRBD2. CDR1 SGHTA and CDR2 FQGNSA come from the germline V gene. V shed 4 bases and J 4 bases; nucleotides not matched to a gene: 9. This CDR3 region has 17 residues. The CDR3 loop reads CASSSRTSGMGADTQYF. CDR3 in DNA: TGTGCCAGCAGCTCCCGGACTAGCGGGATGGGCGCAGATACGCAGTATTTT.

V gene TRBV7-2 combines with J gene TRBJ2-3, with D possibly being TRBD1 (6 bases). Germline values: CDR1 SGHTA, CDR2 FQGNSA. CDR3 length equals 18 residues. V lost 1 base and J lost 5, with 22 bases in between. CDR3 region: CASSLEGFGGTWEDTQYF. CDR3 nucleotide sequence: TGTGCCAGCAGCTTAGAGGGCTTTGGGGGCACGTGGGAAGATACGCAGTATTTT.

As regards this clone: In the same sample, other DNA sequences code for this CDR3. The chain combines TRBV4-1 with TRBJ1-3; D is perhaps TRBD1 (5 bases). The germline V gene encodes CDR1 MGHRA and CDR2 YSYEKL. The CDR3 length is 15 residues. The V end lost 1 base, the J end lost 1 base, and 8 bases lay between the germline ends. The CDR3 sequence: CASSQAGLSGNTIYF. Here the CDR3 DNA reads TGCGCCAGCAGCCAAGCAGGGCTTTCTGGAAACACCATATATTTT.

The rearrangement uses TRBV7-9 and TRBJ2-1; D gene unclear. Deletions cut 4 bases from V and 5 bases from J, with 9 bases between. Germline V gene lookup returns CDR1 SEHNR and CDR2 FQNEAQ (reference sequence). The CDR3 is 13 residues long. The CDR3 nucleotides read TGTGCCAGCAGCTCCCAGTGGGACAATGAGCAGTTCTTC. This codes for CASSSQWDNEQFF.

The V gene is TRBV5-8, the J gene TRBJ1-2, with 10 bases aligning to TRBD1. This CDR3 has 13 amino acids. Trimming took 4 bases from V and 6 from J; bases not matched to a gene: 3. The germline gives CDR1 SGHTS, CDR2 YDEGEE. The CDR3 reads CASSRQGANGYTF. The CDR3 DNA follows: TGTGCCAGCAGCCGACAGGGGGCCAATGGCTACACCTTC.

The chain combines TRBV4-1 with TRBJ2-7; the match to TRBD1 covers 7 bases. There are 14 residues in the CDR3. Germline CDR1 and CDR2: MGHRA and YSYEKL. The V gene end was trimmed by 3 bases and the J gene end by 6 bases; junction bases not matched to a gene: 8. CDR3: CASSQTFAGGEQYF. The CDR3 region has the DNA TGCGCCAGCAGCCAGACTTTCGCAGGGGGCGAGCAGTACTTC.

Points on this clone: Other DNA sequences from this sample encode an identical CDR3 as well. The genes are TRBV10-3 and TRBJ2-3; D call uncertain. The length of the CDR3 is 12 residues. Germline assignment: CDR1 ENHRY and CDR2 SYGVKD. V lost 2 bases and J lost 3, with 3 bases in between. The CDR3 reads CAISEGTDTQYF. In DNA, the CDR3 is TGTGCCATCAGTGAGGGAACAGATACGCAGTATTTT.

For this clone: Other nucleotide sequences from this sample produce the same CDR3. V usage is TRBV28 and J usage is TRBJ2-3, with TRBD2 matching over 8 bases. The CDR3 contains 14 residues. The trim removed 3 bases at V and 2 bases at J, leaving 1 base unmatched. The germline gives CDR1 MDHEN, CDR2 SYDVKM. The CDR3 here is CASSFGGATDTQYF. CDR3 sequence (DNA): TGTGCCAGCAGTTTCGGGGGGGCCACAGATACGCAGTATTTT.

The V gene is TRBV4-1, the J gene TRBJ2-2, with D maybe TRBD2 (5 bases). V lost 0 bases and J 3 bases, leaving 8 bases between the germline ends. This CDR3 has 15 amino acids. Per the germline V gene, CDR1 is MGHRA and CDR2 is YSYEKL. This chain's CDR3 is CASSQEEVYTGELFF. The CDR3 DNA reads TGCGCCAGCAGCCAAGAGGAGGTGTACACCGGGGAGCTGTTTTTT.

CDR3 sequence (DNA): TGTGCCAGCAGCGGCGGGACAGGGGGGGACATTCAGTACTTC. This encodes CASSGGTGGDIQYF. The rearrangement links TRBV7-8 to TRBJ2-4, with 11 bases that match TRBD1. The V and J ends lost 5 bases and 8 bases, in that order; junction bases with no gene match: 5. Germline assignment: CDR1 SGHVS and CDR2 FQNEAQ. The CDR3 is 14 amino acids.

The rearrangement links TRBV2 to TRBJ1-4; no definite D call. V was trimmed by 7 bases and J by 4 bases, leaving 13 bases between them. Germline V lookup: CDR1 SNHLY, CDR2 FYNNEI. The CDR3 runs to 14 residues. The CDR3 bases are TGTGCCAGCAACATAGGTGGCGATAATGAAAAACTGTTTTTT. Amino acid sequence: CASNIGGDNEKLFF.

Comments on this clone: The same CDR3 is also encoded by other DNA sequences in this sample. The rearrangement joins TRBV6-5 to TRBJ2-7; TRBD1 matches at 8 bases. J was trimmed by 7 bases and V by 3 bases; bases with no gene match: 8. This CDR3 comprises 14 residues. Germline CDR1 reads MNHEY; CDR2 reads SVGAGI. CDR3 in DNA: TGTGCCAGCAGTTATGGGCAGGGGGCATGGGAGCAGTACTTC. Its protein is CASSYGQGAWEQYF.

The genes are TRBV9 and TRBJ2-3; 10 nucleotides align to TRBD2. V was pared by 3 bases and J by 5 bases, with 9 bases of the junction left unmatched. The germline CDR1 and CDR2 sequences are SGDLS and YYNGEE. The CDR3 length is 16 residues. This chain's CDR3 is CASSAASGGAVDTQYF. In DNA, the CDR3 is TGTGCCAGCAGCGCCGCGAGCGGGGGGGCCGTAGATACGCAGTATTTT.

This rearrangement joins TRBV28 to TRBJ1-4; TRBD1 is a possible D gene (6 bases). V was clipped by 3 bases and J by 1 base, with 18 bases between them. Germline CDR1 reads MDHEN; CDR2 reads SYDVKM. This CDR3 region has 18 residues. CDR3 amino acids: CASSFGPGPGQTNEKLFF. The CDR3 nucleotides are TGTGCCAGCAGTTTTGGTCCGGGCCCGGGACAAACTAATGAAAAACTGTTTTTT.

This clone came up once. The rearrangement links TRBV28 to TRBJ2-1; perhaps TRBD2 as D (5 bases). Germline V lookup: CDR1 MDHEN, CDR2 SYDVKM. Trimming removed 5 bases at V and 5 bases at J, with 19 bases between. The CDR3 consists of 16 residues. CDR3 DNA: TGTGCCAGCAGTCCTCTCGTGATAGCGATTGACAATGAGCAGTTCTTC. This codes for CASSPLVIAIDNEQFF.